Shown below are 4 T cell receptor beta chains from a single sample sequenced in a study of blood T cell repertoires in COVID-19 (dated by TCRdb to 2020 to 2022). The library was obtained by the immunoSEQ multiplex PCR assay. TCRdb's version of the immuneACCESS table is confined to in-frame rearrangements and falls short of the full clone set. An unresolved V gene accounts for under half of the shortfall where checked; the remainder is of unknown origin. This sample lists 250,000 to 400,000 clones; about nine tenths were detected once. The ten largest clones represent roughly 2.9% of the sample. Sequencing used peripheral blood. Source of these receptors: a woman in her twenties or thirties with COVID-19, enrolled during active disease.

The V and J genes are TRBV18 and TRBJ2-2, with 7 bases identical to TRBD2. J was trimmed by 4 bases and V by 3 bases; bases with no gene match: 8. The CDR3 covers 16 residues. Per the germline V gene, CDR1 is KGHSH and CDR2 is LQKENI. The DNA of the CDR3 is TGTGCCAGCTCACCTCTGTTGTTAGCGGGCACCGGGGAGCTGTTTTTT. Its protein is CASSPLLLAGTGELFF.

This sequence joins TRBV19 and TRBJ1-5, with D perhaps matching TRBD1 (5 bases). Germline CDR1 and CDR2: LNHDA and SQIVND (reference sequence). V was cut by 5 bases and J by 5 bases, with 10 bases left in between. The CDR3 has 13 amino acids. The CDR3 DNA reads TGTGCCAGTAGTCAGGGAACCGATCAGCCCCAGCATTTT. It specifies CASSQGTDQPQHF.

The chain is built from TRBV6-5 and TRBJ2-7, with a possible D match to TRBD1 (6 bases). Germline V gene lookup returns CDR1 MNHEY and CDR2 SVGAGI. Deletions cut 4 bases from V and 3 bases from J, with 13 bases between. The CDR3 runs 14 residues. Here the CDR3 DNA reads TGTGCCAGCAGTTCAGGGGCAACCCGCTACGAGCAGTACTTC. Amino acid sequence: CASSSGATRYEQYF.

The chain couples TRBV10-3 to TRBJ1-6; 7 bases fit TRBD1. The CDR3 is made up of 13 amino acids. Germline CDR1 is ENHRY and CDR2 is SYGVKD. Unmatched junction bases numbered 6, after V lost 8 bases and J lost 8 bases. The CDR3 reads CAIAGTDDSPLHF. The DNA for the CDR3 is TGTGCCATCGCCGGGACAGATGATTCACCCCTCCACTTT.